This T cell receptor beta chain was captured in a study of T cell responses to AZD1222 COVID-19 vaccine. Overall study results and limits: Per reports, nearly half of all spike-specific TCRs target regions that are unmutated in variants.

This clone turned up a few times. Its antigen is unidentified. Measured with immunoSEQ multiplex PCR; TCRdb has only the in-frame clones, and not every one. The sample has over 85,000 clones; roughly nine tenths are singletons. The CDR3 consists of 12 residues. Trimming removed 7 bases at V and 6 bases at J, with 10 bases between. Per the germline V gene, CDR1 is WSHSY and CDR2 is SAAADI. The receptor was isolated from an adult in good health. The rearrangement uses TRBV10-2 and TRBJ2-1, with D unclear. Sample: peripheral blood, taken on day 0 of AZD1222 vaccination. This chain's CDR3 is CASTETRNEQFF. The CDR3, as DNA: TGCGCCAGCACCGAGACTCGCAATGAGCAGTTCTTC.